These 6 T cell receptor beta chains share one sample of origin, sequenced in a study of blood T cell repertoires in COVID-19. Assay used: immunoSEQ multiplex PCR; TCRdb lists only in-frame clones, some missing. The top ten clones hold 6.5% to 8.5% of a sample with under 140,000 clones, roughly 76% of them seen once. Sequencing was carried out using peripheral blood. These receptors all stem from an older woman with acute or convalescent COVID-19.

The gene calls are TRBV7-2 and TRBJ1-1; 7 positions agree with TRBD1. The CDR3 length is 15 residues. CDR1 is SGHTA, CDR2 FQGNSA, per germline. J was trimmed by 6 bases and V by 2 bases; bases with no gene match: 9. The CDR3 loop reads CASSLRGSQGAEAFF. Here the CDR3 DNA reads TGTGCCAGCAGCTTAAGGGGGTCCCAGGGGGCTGAAGCTTTCTTT.

The V call is TRBV29-1, the J call TRBJ1-5; 9 bases line up with TRBD1. Germline-derived CDR1 and CDR2 are SQVTM and ANQGSEA. After removal of 4 bases from V and 6 bases from J, the junction contained 4 bases not matched to a gene. CDR3 size: 13 residues. CDR3 sequence: CSVGDRVAQPQHF. The CDR3 DNA reads TGCAGCGTTGGGGACAGGGTTGCTCAGCCCCAGCATTTT.

The chain uses TRBV7-2 and TRBJ2-6; D is perhaps TRBD1 (6 bases). V dropped 7 bases and J dropped 0 bases, with 16 bases sitting between them. The CDR3 runs 17 residues. Germline V lookup: CDR1 SGHTA, CDR2 FQGNSA. The CDR3 loop is CASTPQGRRSGANVLTF. In nucleotides, the CDR3 is TGTGCCAGCACCCCACAGGGACGCCGCTCTGGGGCCAACGTCCTGACTTTC.

The V call is TRBV4-3, the J call TRBJ1-2; no reliable D call. Germline lookup yields CDR1 LGHNA and CDR2 YSLEER. With 1 base removed from V and 4 bases from J, the gap between germline ends came to 10 bases. The CDR3 is 14 residues long. The chain's CDR3 is CASSQGGSLYGYTF. CDR3 sequence (DNA): TGCGCCAGCAGCCAAGGAGGCAGCCTCTATGGCTACACCTTC.

The chain is built from TRBV24-1 and TRBJ2-3, with TRBD2 identical over 8 bases. Germline V gives CDR1 KGHDR, CDR2 SFDVKD. V was clipped by 1 base and J by 1 base; unmatched bases: 6. This CDR3 comprises 17 residues. CDR3 protein: CATSDFIAGGGTDTQYF. In DNA, the CDR3 is TGTGCCACCAGTGATTTCATCGCGGGGGGCGGCACAGATACGCAGTATTTT.

This sequence joins TRBV5-1 and TRBJ1-6; perhaps TRBD1 as D (6 bases). The CDR3 loop spans 13 amino acids. Trimming removed 4 bases from V and 7 bases from J, with 9 bases in between. Germline CDR1 is SGHRS and CDR2 is YFSETQ. CDR3: CASSPGGNSPLHF. The CDR3 DNA reads as TGCGCCAGCAGCCCGGGGGGCAATTCACCCCTCCACTTT.